This record looks at one T cell receptor (beta chain) sequence and its context. These data originate in a study of PD-L1 blockade in urothelial cancer. Here immunoSEQ multiplex PCR was the method, and the copy in TCRdb shows in-frame clones only, minus some. This table has 45,000 to 60,000 clones, 80% to 85% appearing once. Time point described: pretreatment peripheral blood. Trimming took off 3 bases at V and 7 bases at J, with 12 bases between the two ends. The CDR3 has 12 amino acids. The germline CDR1 and CDR2 sequences are GTSNPN and SVGIG (reference sequence). Sequencing was performed on PBMCs, taken around atezolizumab (anti-PD-L1) treatment. The chain employs TRBV30 and TRBJ2-5, with D possibly TRBD1 on 6 matching bases. This sequence was found in a man between 45 and 60 years old with urothelial cancer. The CDR3 coding sequence is TGTGCCTGGAGCGGCCAAGGGGGGACCCAGTACTTC. Residues: CAWSGQGGTQYF.